This entry lists 27 T cell receptor beta chains sequenced from one sample in a study of shared T cell receptors in the human thymus. Sequencing used immunoSEQ multiplex PCR; TCRdb keeps in-frame clones, though not all of them. Counted here are 500,000 to 750,000 clones, roughly 90% occurring once; the ten biggest clones make up 0.0095% to 0.012%. The same data also contributed to another study, on human thymus T cells.

The specimen sequenced was thymocytes. The receptors were sampled from a boy in the first two years of life with a congenital heart defect.

There are a few counts of this clone. The genes are TRBV6-6 and TRBJ1-4; D is uncertain. V was cut by 6 bases and J by 3 bases, with 17 bases left in between. The CDR3 contains 16 residues. Germline loops: CDR1 MNHNY, CDR2 SVGAGI (reference sequence). CDR3 coding DNA: TGTGCCAGCAGGATGACTGCCCCGAGGGCTAATGAAAAACTGTTTTTT. It is translated as CASRMTAPRANEKLFF.

There are a few counts of this clone. The chain combines TRBV9 with TRBJ1-4; no clear D gene. V was pared by 3 bases and J by 8 bases, with 14 bases between. This CDR3 has 14 amino acids. Germline V CDR1 and CDR2: SGDLS, YYNGEE. CDR3 in DNA: TGTGCCAGCAGCGCCGCCCAATGGAGCGAAAAACTGTTTTTT. It is translated as CASSAAQWSEKLFF. The whole variable domain, filled in from reference TRBV9 and TRBJ1-4, reads DSGVTQTPKHLITATGQRVTLRCSPRSGDLSVYWYQQSLDQGLQFLIQYYNGEERAKGNILERFSAQQFPDLHSELNLSSLELGDSALYFCASSAAQWSEKLFFGSGTQLSVL.

The chain is built from TRBV9 and TRBJ1-4; D possibly corresponds to TRBD1 (5 bases). V was trimmed by 6 bases and J by 6 bases, leaving 18 bases between them. In germline, CDR1 is SGDLS, CDR2 YYNGEE. The CDR3 has 15 amino acids. The CDR3 sequence: CASTGGAEGHEKLFF. The CDR3 DNA sequence: TGTGCCAGCACCGGCGGGGCAGAAGGGCATGAAAAACTGTTTTTT.

This clone has more than one count but fewer than ten. The chain combines TRBV29-1 with TRBJ2-7, with D maybe TRBD1 (6 bases). CDR3 length: 13 residues. Between the trimmed V and J ends, which lost 4 bases and 2 bases, there was a span of 12 bases. In germline, CDR1 is SQVTM, CDR2 ANQGSEA. CDR3 protein: CSVGAGTTYEQYF. As DNA, the CDR3 is TGCAGCGTTGGCGCCGGGACAACCTACGAGCAGTACTTC.

The chain employs TRBV4-1 and TRBJ2-7, with TRBD1 as a possible D gene (6 bases). Trimming pared 6 bases from V and 6 bases from J, leaving 21 bases between. Germline V gives CDR1 MGHRA, CDR2 YSYEKL. This CDR3 spans 15 amino acids. The CDR3 sequence is CASSQTTGHSAEQYF. CDR3 nucleotides: TGCGCCAGCAGTCAAACGACAGGTCACTCGGCCGAGCAGTACTTC.

This CDR3 is CASSPWTGREGKETQYF. The CDR3 DNA sequence: TGTGCCAGCAGCCCTTGGACAGGGCGGGAAGGCAAAGAGACCCAGTACTTC. The V gene is TRBV9, the J gene TRBJ2-5; 8 bases fit TRBD1. Germline CDR1 reads SGDLS; CDR2 reads YYNGEE. J gave up 3 bases and V 4 bases, and 14 bases lay outside the gene matches. The CDR3 runs to 17 residues. The full variable domain, completed using reference TRBV9 and TRBJ2-5, is DSGVTQTPKHLITATGQRVTLRCSPRSGDLSVYWYQQSLDQGLQFLIQYYNGEERAKGNILERFSAQQFPDLHSELNLSSLELGDSALYFCASSPWTGREGKETQYFGPGTRLLVL.

The V and J genes are TRBV19 and TRBJ2-1; 10 bases map to TRBD2. The CDR3 sequence is 15 residues long. V lost 4 bases to trimming and J lost 3 bases; unmatched junction nucleotides: 3. Germline V gene sequence: CDR1 LNHDA, CDR2 SQIVND (reference sequence). CDR3 region: CASSNTSGIYNEQFF. The CDR3 bases are TGTGCCAGTAGTAACACTAGCGGGATCTACAATGAGCAGTTCTTC.

This chain uses TRBV4-3 with TRBJ2-3; possibly TRBD2 for D (5 bases). From germline, CDR1 is LGHNA and CDR2 YSLEER. Trimming took 0 bases from V and 6 from J, leaving 31 bases between them. The CDR3 totals 21 residues. DNA for the CDR3: TGCGCCAGCAGCCAAGATCCGGCGTCGGCGACTATCGTTGACTGTTTGGATACGCAGTATTTT. It codes for CASSQDPASATIVDCLDTQYF.

A note on this clone: The sample carries other DNA sequences with the same CDR3. This chain uses TRBV23-1 with TRBJ2-5; unclear D gene. TRBV23-1 is identified as an open reading frame with a role that is uncertain. The CDR3 sequence is 12 residues long. The V gene lost 0 bases and the J gene lost 4 bases, with 3 bases spanning the gap. The CDR3 DNA is TGCGCCAGCAGTCAATCCCGAGAGACCCAGTACTTC. It is translated as CASSQSRETQYF.

CDR3 sequence: CASSGVRGEQYF. In nucleotides, the CDR3 is TGTGCCAGCAGCGGAGTTCGGGGCGAGCAGTACTTC. The V call is TRBV5-5, the J call TRBJ2-7; weak D call: TRBD2 (5 bases). CDR1 SGHKS and CDR2 YYEKEE come from the germline V gene (reference sequence). Between the trimmed V and J ends, which lost 4 bases and 6 bases, there was a span of 11 bases. CDR3 size: 12 residues.

V and J are TRBV10-2 and TRBJ2-2, with 10 bases fitting TRBD2. V was pared by 6 bases and J by 5 bases, with 6 bases of the junction left unmatched. CDR3 length equals 15 residues. CDR1 and CDR2 from the germline V gene are WSHSY and SAAADI. The CDR3 DNA reads as TGCGCCAGCAGGACTAGCGGGCGAAGTACCGGGGAGCTGTTTTTT. Translation gives CASRTSGRSTGELFF.

This chain joins TRBV27 and TRBJ1-1; D might be TRBD1 (6 bases). Germline lookup yields CDR1 MNHEY and CDR2 SMNVEV (reference sequence). V gave up 5 bases and J gave up 5 bases, with 27 bases separating them. This CDR3 region has 18 residues. CDR3 protein: CASSADTQATGSKTEAFF. CDR3 in DNA: TGTGCCAGCAGTGCCGACACCCAGGCTACAGGGAGTAAGACTGAAGCTTTCTTT.

The chain combines TRBV27 with TRBJ2-3; weak D call: TRBD1 (6 bases). The germline CDR1 and CDR2 sequences are MNHEY and SMNVEV (reference sequence). Trimming shortened V by 3 bases and J by 1 base, and 11 bases separated the two germline ends. The CDR3 length is 15 residues. In nucleotides, the CDR3 is TGTGCCAGCAGTTTTCAGGGGCAGGGCACAGATACGCAGTATTTT. Translating it yields CASSFQGQGTDTQYF.

This clone was recorded a few times. The chain joins TRBV9 to TRBJ2-3; 7 nucleotides align to TRBD1. CDR1 and CDR2 (germline): SGDLS, YYNGEE. V shed 0 bases, J shed 2 bases, and the junction held 0 bases outside the gene matches. The CDR3 loop spans 14 amino acids. In DNA form, the CDR3 reads TGTGCCAGCAGCGTAGAGGGGGCCACAGATACGCAGTATTTT. This sequence encodes CASSVEGATDTQYF.

V usage is TRBV5-5 and J usage is TRBJ2-7, with 9 bases matching TRBD2. The CDR3 covers 14 residues. With V trimmed by 1 base and J by 3 bases, 2 bases remained unmatched. The germline V gene has CDR1 SGHKS and CDR2 YYEKEE (reference sequence). CDR3 protein: CASSLTSGYYEQYF. DNA of the CDR3: TGTGCCAGCAGCTTGACTAGCGGGTACTACGAGCAGTACTTC.

This sequence joins TRBV30 and TRBJ1-4, with D perhaps TRBD1 (6 bases). This CDR3 contains 16 residues. Per the germline V gene, CDR1 is GTSNPN and CDR2 is SVGIG (reference sequence). V lost 2 bases and J lost 6, with 19 bases in between. The CDR3 loop is CAWSFPRAGVYEKLFF. In nucleotides, the CDR3 is TGTGCCTGGAGTTTCCCCCGGGCAGGGGTTTATGAAAAACTGTTTTTT.

Only one count was recorded for this clone. CDR3 coding DNA: TGTGCCAGCTCACCGGACTCCCAAAGCTCCTACGAGCAGTACTTC. It specifies CASSPDSQSSYEQYF. The chain recombines TRBV18 with TRBJ2-7; a possible D gene is TRBD2 (5 bases). The V end was cut by 3 bases, the J end by 0 bases, with 12 bases between. The CDR3 extends over 15 amino acids. Germline CDR1 KGHSH, CDR2 LQKENI.

J is TRBJ2-3 and V is TRBV11-3, with TRBD2 identical over 12 bases. Trimming at V came to 5 bases and at J to 6 bases, leaving 6 bases not matched to a gene. The germline V gene has CDR1 SGHNT and CDR2 YENEEA. The CDR3 is 15 amino acids. CDR3 in DNA: TGTGCCAGCAGCGCCCGACTAGCGGGAGAGGATACGCAGTATTTT. It is translated as CASSARLAGEDTQYF. Supplemented by reference TRBV11-3 and TRBJ2-3, the full variable domain reads EAGVVQSPRYKIIEKKQPVAFWCNPISGHNTLYWYLQNLGQGPELLIRYENEEAVDDSQLPKDRFSAERLKGVDSTLKIQPAELGDSAVYLCASSARLAGEDTQYFGPGTRLTVL.

The J gene is TRBJ2-1, the V gene TRBV29-1, with TRBD2 matching 7 bases. V shed 8 bases and J 8 bases; nucleotides not matched to a gene: 18. Looked up from germline, CDR1 is SQVTM and CDR2 is ANQGSEA. The CDR3 is 15 residues long. CDR3 bases: TGCAGCATACCATCGCGGGAGAAATCCGTGGATGAGCAGTTCTTC. Protein sequence: CSIPSREKSVDEQFF.

The rearrangement links TRBV18 to TRBJ2-5, with 11 bases identical to TRBD2. CDR3 length: 18 residues. Germline V gene data show CDR1 as KGHSH and CDR2 as LQKENI. Trimming at V came to 2 bases and at J to 5 bases, leaving 13 bases not matched to a gene. CDR3 protein: CASSPIPVNLAGGETQYF. DNA of the CDR3: TGTGCCAGCTCACCAATCCCCGTAAACCTAGCGGGAGGTGAGACCCAGTACTTC.

The V and J genes are TRBV2 and TRBJ2-3; 12 bases match TRBD2. CDR1 SNHLY and CDR2 FYNNEI come from the germline V gene. The CDR3 loop spans 17 amino acids. Losses at the gene ends were 6 bases for V and 3 bases for J; bases not matched to a gene: 10. The CDR3 nucleotides read TGTGCCAGCAGCCCGACTAGCGGGAGTAGATTAACAGATACGCAGTATTTT. Translating gives CASSPTSGSRLTDTQYF.

The chain links TRBV11-2 to TRBJ2-3; the D is unclear. V was shortened by 1 base and J by 2 bases, with 16 bases between the two germline ends. The germline V gene has CDR1 SGHAT and CDR2 FQNNGV. CDR3 length: 17 residues. The CDR3, as DNA: TGTGCCAGCAGCTTAGGGGTTTTGCGGAGACTCACAGATACGCAGTATTTT. Its protein is CASSLGVLRRLTDTQYF.

This chain links TRBV7-8 with TRBJ2-7, with a weak D call TRBD1 (5 bases). V dropped 2 bases and J dropped 2 bases, with 10 bases sitting between them. CDR3 size: 14 residues. The germline V gene encodes CDR1 SGHVS and CDR2 FQNEAQ. The CDR3 bases are TGTGCCAGCAGCTTAATCGACAGCCCCTACGAGCAGTACTTC. Its translation: CASSLIDSPYEQYF. The whole variable domain, filled in from reference TRBV7-8 and TRBJ2-7, reads GAGVSQSPRYKVAKRGQDVALRCDPISGHVSLFWYQQALGQGPEFLTYFQNEAQLDKSGLPSDRFFAERPEGSVSTLKIQRTQQEDSAVYLCASSLIDSPYEQYFGPGTRLTVT.

The chain carries TRBV2 and TRBJ2-1; 11 bases agree with TRBD2. The V gene end was trimmed by 6 bases and the J gene end by 7 bases; junction bases not matched to a gene: 8. CDR1 and CDR2 from the germline V gene are SNHLY and FYNNEI. There are 15 residues in the CDR3. The CDR3 nucleotides are TGTGCCAGCAGGCCCGGGACTAGCGGTGGGAATGAGCAGTTCTTC. Translating gives CASRPGTSGGNEQFF.

V is TRBV28 and J is TRBJ2-1; 11 bases fit TRBD1. The CDR3 runs to 18 residues. Germline V gene lookup returns CDR1 MDHEN and CDR2 SYDVKM. V lost 6 bases to trimming and J lost 0 bases; unmatched junction nucleotides: 10. The CDR3 nucleotides are TGTGCCAGCAGGGGGGGGGACAGGGGGGTTAGCTCCTACAATGAGCAGTTCTTC. It encodes CASRGGDRGVSSYNEQFF.

The chain links TRBV30 to TRBJ1-5, with a weak D call TRBD1 (6 bases). Trimming shortened V by 1 base and J by 6 bases, and 10 bases separated the two germline ends. The CDR3 runs to 13 residues. Germline lookup yields CDR1 GTSNPN and CDR2 SVGIG (reference sequence). The CDR3 is CAWSEGHLQPQHF. The DNA of the CDR3 is TGTGCCTGGAGTGAGGGACATCTTCAGCCCCAGCATTTT.

The chain recombines TRBV7-9 with TRBJ1-2, with 10 bases identical to TRBD1. The J segment lost 3 bases and the V segment lost 5 bases, leaving 6 bases of the junction unmatched. From germline, CDR1 is SEHNR and CDR2 FQNEAQ (reference sequence). The CDR3 extends over 15 amino acids. CDR3 DNA: TGTGCCAGCAGCGTAAGGACAGGGGGATACTATGGCTACACCTTC. Translation: CASSVRTGGYYGYTF.